The 27 T cell receptor beta chains below were found in one sample sequenced in a study of radiotherapy plus CTLA-4 blockade in lung cancer. Assay: immunoSEQ multiplex PCR; the TCRdb copy retains only in-frame clones and omits some. The table has about 94,000 clones, around 80% seen once. The sequencing here drew on peripheral blood, taken from a patient treated with radiotherapy plus ipilimumab. The receptors here all came from a human donor with non-small cell lung cancer that progressed on radiotherapy plus ipilimumab.

Only a few counts were recorded for this clone. The CDR3 protein is CASSVEPVQETQYF. Written as DNA, the CDR3 is TGTGCCAGCAGCGTAGAGCCAGTCCAAGAGACCCAGTACTTC. The V call is TRBV9, the J call TRBJ2-5, with D unclear. There are 14 residues in the CDR3. CDR1 SGDLS and CDR2 YYNGEE come from the germline V gene. The V gene lost 0 bases and the J gene lost 1 base, with 7 bases spanning the gap.

This clone showed up just once. J is TRBJ2-2 and V is TRBV30; TRBD1 agrees at 8 bases. The CDR3 totals 16 residues. V was pared by 1 base and J by 4 bases, with 8 bases of the junction left unmatched. Germline values: CDR1 GTSNPN, CDR2 SVGIG (reference sequence). For the CDR3, the DNA is TGTGCCTGGAGTGCACCGGACAGGGTAGGCACCGGGGAGCTGTTTTTT. It codes for CAWSAPDRVGTGELFF.

This chain uses TRBV5-1 with TRBJ1-2; D is unclear. V dropped 0 bases and J dropped 0 bases, with 6 bases sitting between them. This CDR3 region has 14 residues. The germline gives CDR1 SGHRS, CDR2 YFSETQ. CDR3 sequence reads: CASSLVGTNYGYTF. In nucleotides, the CDR3 is TGCGCCAGCAGCTTGGTCGGAACTAACTATGGCTACACCTTC.

The rearrangement links TRBV28 to TRBJ2-1, with D uncertain. The CDR3 is 15 residues long. CDR1 and CDR2 from the germline V gene are MDHEN and SYDVKM. Trimming left V 6 bases short and J 6 bases short, with 18 bases between. The CDR3 sequence is CASRSRKGWGNEQFF. CDR3 DNA: TGTGCCAGCAGATCTCGGAAAGGGTGGGGCAATGAGCAGTTCTTC.

This sequence joins TRBV7-8 and TRBJ2-4; D remains unclear. Trimming left V 1 base short and J 2 bases short, with 15 bases between. The CDR3 totals 17 residues. Germline V gene sequence: CDR1 SGHVS, CDR2 FQNEAQ. The CDR3 DNA follows: TGTGCCAGCAGCTTAGTGGTCGAGGTCGGAACCAAAAACATTCAGTACTTC. It encodes CASSLVVEVGTKNIQYF.

Written as DNA, the CDR3 is TGTGCCTGGAGTGTAGAAGCGTTTAATGAGCAGTTCTTC. As protein: CAWSVEAFNEQFF. The V and J genes are TRBV30 and TRBJ2-1; the D is unclear. CDR1 is GTSNPN, CDR2 SVGIG, per germline (reference sequence). The CDR3 extends over 13 amino acids. V was pared by 0 bases and J by 7 bases, with 10 bases between.

V gene TRBV28 combines with J gene TRBJ1-2; weak D call: TRBD1 (6 bases). There are 14 residues in the CDR3. V lost 3 bases and J 8 bases, leaving 16 bases between the germline ends. CDR1 and CDR2 from the germline V gene are MDHEN and SYDVKM. Written as DNA, the CDR3 is TGTGCCAGCAGTTTGGGTGGGGGGGCTGGAGGCTACACCTTC. This sequence encodes CASSLGGGAGGYTF.

The V and J genes are TRBV15 and TRBJ1-3, with D possibly matching TRBD1 (5 bases). The V and J ends lost 5 bases and 1 base respectively, with 15 bases between them. This CDR3 has 16 amino acids. Per the germline V gene, CDR1 is LNHNV and CDR2 is YYDKDF (reference sequence). The DNA for the CDR3 is TGTGCCACCAGCCGGAAGGCAGGGCTTTCTGGAAACACCATATATTTT. Protein product: CATSRKAGLSGNTIYF.

The V call is TRBV4-1, the J call TRBJ2-2, with D perhaps being TRBD1 or TRBD2 (5 bases each). The V end lost 0 bases, the J end lost 1 base, and 9 bases lay between the germline ends. The CDR3 covers 16 residues. The germline CDR1 and CDR2 sequences are MGHRA and YSYEKL. The CDR3 DNA follows: TGCGCCAGCAGCCAAGACTCGGGGCGGAACACCGGGGAGCTGTTTTTT. This gives the protein CASSQDSGRNTGELFF.

The chain uses TRBV6-1 and TRBJ1-3; the D is unclear. The V gene's germline CDR1 is MNHNS and CDR2 SASEGT. The ends were cut back, 2 bases at V and 6 bases at J, with 8 bases in the middle. The CDR3 is 13 amino acids. This chain's CDR3 is CASSEYGINTIYF. The DNA for the CDR3 is TGTGCCAGCAGTGAATACGGGATAAACACCATATATTTT.

The chain combines TRBV7-9 with TRBJ1-1, with a possible D match to TRBD1 (6 bases). Trimming removed 4 bases at V and 8 bases at J, with 14 bases between. The CDR3 contains 13 residues. CDR1 and CDR2 (germline): SEHNR, FQNEAQ (reference sequence). The DNA for the CDR3 is TGTGCCAGCAGCTCGACAGGAGGCCTGGAAGCTTTCTTT. This codes for CASSSTGGLEAFF.

The chain couples TRBV19 to TRBJ1-1, with unresolved D. This CDR3 spans 12 amino acids. Between the trimmed V and J ends, which lost 7 bases and 3 bases, there was a span of 9 bases. Looked up from germline, CDR1 is LNHDA and CDR2 is SQIVND (reference sequence). The CDR3 nucleotides read TGTGCCAGTAAAAGACTGGACACTGAAGCTTTCTTT. The encoded protein is CASKRLDTEAFF.

The V and J genes are TRBV10-3 and TRBJ2-5; TRBD2 matches 7 bases. The V gene end was trimmed by 0 bases and the J gene end by 4 bases; junction bases not matched to a gene: 11. Germline CDR1 and CDR2: ENHRY and SYGVKD. CDR3 length: 17 residues. CDR3: CAISESSIAGPGETQYF. CDR3 DNA sequence: TGTGCCATCAGTGAGTCGTCGATAGCGGGCCCTGGAGAGACCCAGTACTTC.

The chain has TRBV6-1 and TRBJ2-7; D perhaps matches TRBD1 (5 bases). The V end lost 6 bases, the J end lost 0 bases, and 12 bases lay between the germline ends. In germline, CDR1 is MNHNS, CDR2 SASEGT. The CDR3 contains 14 residues. The CDR3 region has the DNA TGTGCCAGCAGGCCAGGGTTTATCTCCTACGAGCAGTACGTC. Protein: CASRPGFISYEQYV.

This clone was detected once. V gene TRBV5-1 combines with J gene TRBJ1-2; tentative D call: TRBD1 (5 bases). The germline V gene has CDR1 SGHRS and CDR2 YFSETQ. CDR3 length: 14 residues. V was pared by 0 bases and J by 7 bases, with 13 bases between. CDR3 in amino acids: CASSLEGQVRGYTF. CDR3 nucleotides: TGCGCCAGCAGCTTGGAGGGGCAGGTTCGTGGCTACACCTTC.

This clone was seen just once. The chain recombines TRBV7-8 with TRBJ2-7; no clear D. Germline-derived CDR1 and CDR2 are SGHVS and FQNEAQ. V was shortened by 9 bases and J by 1 base, with 13 bases between the two germline ends. The CDR3 contains 13 residues. CDR3 sequence reads: CASTRRSSYEQYF. CDR3 sequence (DNA): TGTGCCAGTACCCGGCGGAGTTCCTACGAGCAGTACTTC.

The genes are TRBV9 and TRBJ2-3; the D is unclear. The CDR3 contains 12 residues. From germline, CDR1 is SGDLS and CDR2 YYNGEE. Trimming cost V 3 bases and J 6 bases, with 8 bases left between them. In DNA, the CDR3 is TGTGCCAGCAGCGGGGGTTTGGATACGCAGTATTTT. Protein: CASSGGLDTQYF. Drawing the rest from reference TRBV9 and TRBJ2-3, the complete variable domain is DSGVTQTPKHLITATGQRVTLRCSPRSGDLSVYWYQQSLDQGLQFLIQYYNGEERAKGNILERFSAQQFPDLHSELNLSSLELGDSALYFCASSGGLDTQYFGPGTRLTVL.

The gene calls are TRBV7-2 and TRBJ2-7; either TRBD1 or TRBD2 may fit D (6 bases each). Germline CDR1 SGHTA, CDR2 FQGNSA. V was shortened by 3 bases and J by 6 bases, with 15 bases between the two germline ends. This CDR3 has 14 residues. CDR3 sequence reads: CASSLVLGGSEQYF. As DNA, the CDR3 is TGTGCCAGCAGCTTGGTCCTCGGGGGCTCCGAGCAGTACTTC.

The chain carries TRBV29-1 and TRBJ2-3; TRBD1 matches 7 bases. V gave up 4 bases and J gave up 4 bases; unmatched junction bases: 11. Germline CDR1 SQVTM, CDR2 ANQGSEA. The CDR3 has 15 amino acids. The DNA of the CDR3 is TGCAGCGTTGGGTACGGAACGACAGGGTCAGATACGCAGTATTTT. As protein: CSVGYGTTGSDTQYF.

This sequence joins TRBV5-1 and TRBJ1-2; weak D call: TRBD1 (5 bases). CDR1 is SGHRS and CDR2 is YFSETQ in the germline V gene. V lost 1 base and J lost 2, with 9 bases in between. The CDR3 spans 14 residues. The CDR3 region has the DNA TGCGCCAGCAGCTTGTCAGGGTGGAACTATGGCTACACCTTC. Protein: CASSLSGWNYGYTF. Complete variable domain (other parts from reference TRBV5-1 and TRBJ1-2): KAGVTQTPRYLIKTRGQQVTLSCSPISGHRSVSWYQQTPGQGLQFLFEYFSETQRNKGNFPGRFSGRQFSNSRSEMNVSTLELGDSALYLCASSLSGWNYGYTFGSGTRLTVV.

The chain uses TRBV27 and TRBJ1-2; TRBD1 matches 7 bases. V lost 2 bases to trimming and J lost 4 bases; unmatched junction nucleotides: 7. The CDR3 is 15 amino acids. The germline V gene has CDR1 MNHEY and CDR2 SMNVEV (reference sequence). CDR3 sequence: CASSLNPRDSYGYTF. The CDR3 DNA sequence: TGTGCCAGCAGTTTAAACCCCCGGGACAGCTATGGCTACACCTTC.

This chain connects TRBV5-1 to TRBJ2-4; tentatively, D is TRBD1 (7 bases). Germline lookup yields CDR1 SGHRS and CDR2 YFSETQ. The CDR3 length is 15 residues. V was trimmed by 0 bases and J by 4 bases, leaving 11 bases between them. The CDR3 loop is CASSLDQGGKNIQYF. The CDR3 DNA reads as TGCGCCAGCAGCTTGGACCAGGGGGGTAAAAACATTCAGTACTTC. Drawing the rest from reference TRBV5-1 and TRBJ2-4, the complete variable domain is KAGVTQTPRYLIKTRGQQVTLSCSPISGHRSVSWYQQTPGQGLQFLFEYFSETQRNKGNFPGRFSGRQFSNSRSEMNVSTLELGDSALYLCASSLDQGGKNIQYFGAGTRLSVL.

The chain is built from TRBV5-1 and TRBJ1-1; D gene unclear. V was cut by 7 bases and J by 2 bases, with 9 bases left in between. The CDR3 length is 12 residues. Per germline, CDR1 SGHRS and CDR2 YFSETQ. This chain's CDR3 is CASGPGNTEAFF. CDR3 DNA: TGCGCCAGCGGACCTGGAAACACTGAAGCTTTCTTT.

V is TRBV10-3 and J is TRBJ1-5; 8 bases agree with TRBD1. From germline, CDR1 is ENHRY and CDR2 SYGVKD. Losses at the gene ends were 3 bases for V and 4 bases for J; bases not matched to a gene: 2. CDR3 length equals 14 residues. CDR3 DNA sequence: TGTGCCATCAGTGAACGACAGGGGAATCAGCCCCAGCATTTT. As protein: CAISERQGNQPQHF.

The chain recombines TRBV4-1 with TRBJ2-1, with 7 bases identical to TRBD1. There are 16 residues in the CDR3. Per germline, CDR1 MGHRA and CDR2 YSYEKL. The ends lost 3 bases at V and 4 bases at J; junction bases unmatched: 9. DNA for the CDR3: TGCGCCAGCAGCCAGGAACCCGGGACAGCATACAATGAGCAGTTCTTC. It encodes CASSQEPGTAYNEQFF.

This chain joins TRBV7-8 and TRBJ2-5; possible D gene TRBD2, 7 bases. The CDR3 sequence is 14 residues long. Germline V CDR1 and CDR2: SGHVS, FQNEAQ. V shed 5 bases and J shed 3 bases, with 13 bases lying between them. For the CDR3, the DNA is TGTGCCAGCAGCGCACAGGGAGGGGAAGAGACCCAGTACTTC. It encodes CASSAQGGEETQYF.

The chain couples TRBV19 to TRBJ2-1; possibly TRBD1 or TRBD2 for D (7 bases each). This CDR3 has 16 residues. V lost 7 bases to trimming and J lost 7 bases, with 23 bases between them. Per the germline V gene, CDR1 is LNHDA and CDR2 is SQIVND (reference sequence). CDR3 DNA sequence: TGTGCCAGTACCACCCTGGCGGTCCAGGGGGGGAATGAGCAGTTCTTC. It encodes CASTTLAVQGGNEQFF.